Listed below are T cell receptor beta chains from one sample, sequenced in a study of T cell responses to AZD1222 COVID-19 vaccine. Here immunoSEQ multiplex PCR was the method, and the copy in TCRdb shows in-frame clones only, minus some. The table shows some 98,000 clones, with about 81% occurring only once. This sample comprised peripheral blood, obtained 28 days after the second AZD1222 dose. Receptors were obtained from an adult who received the AZD1222 COVID-19 vaccine. The CDR3 runs from the conserved cysteine through the conserved F or W. Each record gives: J gene, V gene, clone size, D gene, CDR3 DNA, CDR3 protein. The D gene is left open where the match is weak. Clone size appears in some rows only: once, few, many, or a class for an expanded clone.

TRBJ2-1 TRBV5-1 . TRBD1 TGCGCCAGCACCGCGACAGGGATATACAATGAGCAGTTCTTC CASTATGIYNEQFF
TRBJ2-3 TRBV7-9 . . TGTGCCAGCAGCCTGCAAGTAGCTAGCACAGATACGCAGTATTTT CASSLQVASTDTQYF
TRBJ2-5 TRBV4-1 . . TGCGCCAGCAGCCAAGATGCCTCGCAAGGGGTCCAGTACTTC CASSQDASQGVQYF
TRBJ1-1 TRBV5-1 . . TGCGCCAGCAGCTTCCGGGGAGGTGACACTGAAGCTTTCTTT CASSFRGGDTEAFF
TRBJ2-2 TRBV5-5 . . TGTGCCAGCAGCCCCTATAAAGGACAGCCCCCGGCCGGGGAGCTGTTTTTT CASSPYKGQPPAGELFF
TRBJ2-5 TRBV24-1 . . TGTGCCACCAGTGATCTCCTAACGGGGACCCAGTACTTC CATSDLLTGTQYF
TRBJ1-2 TRBV15 . . TGTGCCACCAGCCCCTCCAGGGCAGGGATTAGCTATGGCTACACCTTC CATSPSRAGISYGYTF
TRBJ2-7 TRBV6-5 . . TGTGCCAGCAGTACGCCCCAAGTAACCACGGGAGAGCAGTACTTC CASSTPQVTTGEQYF
TRBJ1-3 TRBV28 once . TGTGCCAGCAGTTCTGAACGAAACACCATATATTTT CASSSERNTIYF
TRBJ1-2 TRBV27 once . TGTGCCAGCAGTGTTTTGCCCCTACGAGACTATGGCTACACCTTC CASSVLPLRDYGYTF
TRBJ1-1 TRBV5-6 . . TGTGCCAGCAGCCCGCCGGGACCGAACACTGAAGCTTTCTTT CASSPPGPNTEAFF
TRBJ2-7 TRBV9 once . TGTGCCAGCAGCGTAGGAGGGTTAAGAGACGAGCAGTACTTC CASSVGGLRDEQYF
TRBJ1-5 TRBV2 . . TGTGCCAGCAGCTGGAGTTTGAAGATGTGGGGCAATCAGCCCCAGCATTTT CASSWSLKMWGNQPQHF
TRBJ1-4 TRBV5-1 . TRBD1 TGCGCCAGCAGCTTCGGACAGGGGAATGAAAAACTGTTTTTT CASSFGQGNEKLFF
TRBJ2-7 TRBV15 . . TGTGCCACCGGCAGAGTAAGGGATTACTACGAGCAGTACTTC CATGRVRDYYEQYF
TRBJ1-5 TRBV7-2 . TRBD1 TGTGCCAGCAGCTTAGCCGGAGGGGGCGAGCAGCCCCAGCATTTT CASSLAGGGEQPQHF
TRBJ1-2 TRBV5-4 . TRBD1 TGTGCCAGCAGCGCTAGACAGGGGGAAGGTGGCTACACCTTC CASSARQGEGGYTF
TRBJ2-3 TRBV9 once . TGTGCCAGCAGCTCCCGGTCCGGATCGGGTTTTAGCACAGATACGCAGTATTTT CASSSRSGSGFSTDTQYF
TRBJ1-4 TRBV13 . TRBD1 TGTGCCAGCAGCTTAAGCTGGGACAGCTTTGCAACTAATGAAAAACTGTTTTTT CASSLSWDSFATNEKLFF
TRBJ2-7 TRBV5-1 few . TGCGCCAGCAGCTTGGGACAGGAGGTCTACGAGCAGTACTTC CASSLGQEVYEQYF
TRBJ1-5 TRBV19 . . TGTGCCAGTAGTCAGGACGGTGGGCCCCAGCATTTT CASSQDGGPQHF
TRBJ2-7 TRBV10-3 once . TGTGCCATCAGTGATCCCGACAGCTACTACGAGCAGTACTTC CAISDPDSYYEQYF
TRBJ1-1 TRBV6-4 . . TGTGCCAGCAGTGATACGTCTAGGGGCACTGAAGCTTTCTTT CASSDTSRGTEAFF
TRBJ2-2 TRBV5-1 . . TGCGCCAGCAGCTTGGGCGGGGCCACCGGGGAGCTGTTTTTT CASSLGGATGELFF
TRBJ2-2 TRBV6-2/TRBV6-3 . . TGTGCCAGCAGTTACACGAGAAACACCGGGGAGCTGTTTTTT CASSYTRNTGELFF
TRBJ2-1 TRBV19 . . TGTGCCAGTAGTCGCCCAACCTCCTACAATGAGCAGTTCTTC CASSRPTSYNEQFF
TRBJ2-1 TRBV7-8 . TRBD2 TGTGCCAGCAGCACGGGACTACCGACGAATGAGCAGTTCTTC CASSTGLPTNEQFF
TRBJ2-7 TRBV13 . . TGTGCCAGCAGCGCACAGGCCGACGAGCAGTACTTC CASSAQADEQYF
TRBJ2-7 TRBV10-3 few . TGTGCCACAACCCCCAGGGGTTTGCGGGGGAGCTCCTACGAGCAGTACTTC CATTPRGLRGSSYEQYF
TRBJ2-1 TRBV3-1/TRBV3-2 . TRBD2 TGTGCCAGCAGTCTCGGGGGGAGCTCCTACAATGAGCAGTTCTTC CASSLGGSSYNEQFF
TRBJ2-4 TRBV4-1 . . TGCGCCAGCAGCCAAGGGGTGGGCGTGGGCATTCAGTACTTC CASSQGVGVGIQYF